The 10 T cell receptor beta chains below come from one sample, sequenced in a study of CD8 T cells in Susac syndrome (dated by TCRdb to the late 2010s). The library came from the immunoSEQ multiplex PCR assay. RNA was extracted with the RNeasy kit and about 0.45 to 1 ug was reverse transcribed using random hexamers. TCRdb passed the public sequencing reads through fastp at Q25 and MiXCR, retaining productive beta sequences. Each entry merges the rows of one CDR3 protein and shows their most common DNA and genes. In all, the sample holds some 240,000 distinct CDR3 sequences, and 90% to 97% of those were seen once. The ten largest clones capture approximately 0.1% of the sample. Specimen: CD4+ T cells from PBMCs. The origin of the receptors is a human donor with Susac syndrome.

V is TRBV12-3 or TRBV12-4 and J is TRBJ2-2, with 7 bases that match TRBD1. This CDR3 spans 18 amino acids. Trimming took 5 bases from V and 3 from J; bases not matched to a gene: 15. For the CDR3, the DNA is TGTGCCAGCAGTCCATTCGCCGTTGGGACAGATCACACCGGGGAGCTGTTTTTT. Amino acid sequence: CASSPFAVGTDHTGELFF.

The chain employs TRBV30 and TRBJ2-7; 10 bases align to TRBD2. The ends lost 0 bases at V and 7 bases at J; junction bases unmatched: 3. The CDR3 extends over 13 amino acids. Germline assignment: CDR1 GTSNPN and CDR2 SVGIG (reference sequence). CDR3 sequence (DNA): TGTGCCTGGAGTGTCCTAGCGGGGGCTGAGCAGTACTTC. This translates into CAWSVLAGAEQYF.

The chain has TRBV5-4 and TRBJ2-5; D is ambiguous. Trimming left V 1 base short and J 2 bases short, with 6 bases between. The CDR3 covers 13 residues. Germline V gene lookup returns CDR1 SGHNT and CDR2 YYREEE (reference sequence). The CDR3 DNA follows: TGTGCCAGCAGCTTGACGCAGCAAGAGACCCAGTACTTC. Protein: CASSLTQQETQYF.

The chain has TRBV25-1 and TRBJ2-6; D unresolved. This CDR3 spans 13 amino acids. Germline loops: CDR1 MGHDK, CDR2 SYGVNS. The ends were cut back, 8 bases at V and 3 bases at J, with 8 bases in the middle. The CDR3 DNA reads TGTGCCAGCGGAGTTGGTGGGGCCAACGTCCTGACTTTC. This sequence encodes CASGVGGANVLTF.

This clonotype was counted once. The CDR3 spells CASSLVGTPGQVGAFF. For the CDR3, the DNA is TGTGCCAGCAGCTTGGTGGGAACACCGGGACAGGTCGGAGCTTTCTTT. The rearrangement links TRBV5-6 to TRBJ1-1; 8 nucleotides match TRBD1. V trimming: 0 bases; J trimming: 10 bases; junction bases outside the gene matches: 14. This CDR3 is 16 amino acids long. From germline, CDR1 is SGHDT and CDR2 YYEEEE.

This chain uses TRBV14 with TRBJ2-2; 8 bases match TRBD1. Germline V lookup: CDR1 SGHDN, CDR2 FVKESK. There are 15 residues in the CDR3. V lost 3 bases to trimming and J lost 2 bases; unmatched junction nucleotides: 2. CDR3: CASSQTGANTGELFF. The DNA for the CDR3 is TGTGCCAGCAGCCAGACAGGGGCAAACACCGGGGAGCTGTTTTTT.

This clonotype has just one count. The chain employs TRBV30 and TRBJ2-2; no clear D. V gave up 5 bases and J gave up 4 bases, with 11 bases separating them. The CDR3 is 13 residues long. CDR1 and CDR2 from the germline V gene are GTSNPN and SVGIG (reference sequence). The CDR3 coding sequence is TGTGCCTGGGCGGTTGGCGGCACCGGGGAGCTGTTTTTT. Translated: CAWAVGGTGELFF.

For the CDR3, the DNA is TGCAGCGTTGACTTGAACACCGGGGAGCTGTTTTTT. This gives the protein CSVDLNTGELFF. The chain employs TRBV29-1 and TRBJ2-2, with D unclear. CDR1 is SQVTM, CDR2 ANQGSEA, per germline. This CDR3 has 12 amino acids. V was pared by 3 bases and J by 1 base, with 3 bases between.

V is TRBV20-1 and J is TRBJ1-2; D gene ambiguous. This CDR3 contains 16 residues. CDR1 and CDR2 (germline): DFQATT, SNEGSKA (reference sequence). Trimming removed 8 bases at V and 6 bases at J, with 28 bases between. The CDR3 loop reads CSTRSNSGWRLDGYTF. The CDR3 DNA is TGCAGTACTCGATCAAACTCGGGATGGAGGTTGGATGGCTACACCTTC.

Here the CDR3 reads CASLTAEVGEKLFF. The CDR3, as DNA: TGTGCCAGCCTAACTGCCGAAGTTGGCGAAAAACTGTTTTTT. The chain is built from TRBV2 and TRBJ1-4; D gene unclear. V was pared by 8 bases and J by 8 bases, with 18 bases between. The CDR3 length is 14 residues. Germline V gives CDR1 SNHLY, CDR2 FYNNEI.